The 7 T cell receptor beta chains presented below share a single source sample, sequenced in a study of human T cells and chemical hapten exposure. TCRdb used MiXCR to reprocess the RACE reads, holding one entry per CDR3 protein. The sample has under 90,000 distinct CDR3 sequences; 8.6% are singletons. Time point given: healthy volunteer bleed at 6 weeks. Before extraction, the whole blood was not fractionated, and total RNA was taken from it. Sequenced sample: whole blood. All receptors come from a male donor in good health. Some clones in this sample may be carry-over from other donors' samples.

The chain carries TRBV3-1 and TRBJ2-6, with a weak D call TRBD2 (5 bases). The CDR3 contains 16 residues. With 3 bases removed from V and 0 bases from J, the gap between germline ends came to 9 bases. Germline values: CDR1 LGHDT, CDR2 YNNKEL (reference sequence). The CDR3 sequence is CASSQLAASGANVLTF. CDR3 in DNA: TGTGCCAGCAGCCAGCTAGCAGCCTCTGGGGCCAACGTCCTGACTTTC.

This clonotype was counted a few times. The V gene is TRBV11-1, the J gene TRBJ1-6; TRBD1 agrees at 11 bases. V was clipped by 4 bases and J by 9 bases; unmatched bases: 5. CDR3 length: 15 amino acids. Germline-derived CDR1 and CDR2 are SGHAT and FQDESV (reference sequence). The CDR3 loop reads CASSSGQGDGSPLHF. The CDR3 nucleotides read TGTGCCAGCAGCTCGGGACAGGGGGACGGTTCACCCCTCCACTTT.

This chain links TRBV6-2 or TRBV6-3 with TRBJ1-4, with D maybe TRBD1 (6 bases). V was cut by 7 bases and J by 14 bases, with 14 bases left in between. The CDR3 sequence is 11 residues long. Germline CDR1 and CDR2: MNHEY and SVGEGT. The CDR3 coding sequence is TGTGCCAGCACGGGAAGGAGGGGGCTGTTTTTT. The encoded protein is CASTGRRGLFF.

The chain recombines TRBV11-2 with TRBJ2-3; 7 bases are shared with TRBD2. The CDR3 has 17 residues. The germline CDR1 and CDR2 sequences are SGHAT and FQNNGV. The V gene end was trimmed by 2 bases and the J gene end by 2 bases; junction bases not matched to a gene: 10. CDR3 protein: CASSLRNRDYLTDTQYF. CDR3 nucleotide sequence: TGTGCCAGCAGCTTAAGGAACCGGGACTACCTCACAGATACGCAGTATTTT.

This clonotype was recorded many times. This rearrangement joins TRBV18 to TRBJ1-4; D not resolved. V was clipped by 5 bases and J by 0 bases, with 10 bases between them. Germline CDR1 is KGHSH and CDR2 is LQKENI. CDR3 length: 15 residues. This chain's CDR3 is CASSSDSSTNEKLFF. In nucleotides, the CDR3 is TGTGCCAGCTCATCGGACTCTTCAACTAATGAAAAACTGTTTTTT. The variable domain in full, with the rest retrieved from reference TRBV18 and TRBJ1-4, is NAGVMQNPRHLVRRRGQEARLRCSPMKGHSHVYWYRQLPEEGLKFMVYLQKENIIDESGMPKERFSAEFPKEGPSILRIQQVVRGDSAAYFCASSSDSSTNEKLFFGSGTQLSVL.

There are a few counts of this clonotype. This rearrangement joins TRBV6-1 to TRBJ1-6, with D perhaps TRBD1 (6 bases). CDR1 is MNHNS and CDR2 is SASEGT in the germline V gene. The V end lost 3 bases, the J end lost 7 bases, and 16 bases lay between the germline ends. The CDR3 extends over 16 amino acids. In nucleotides, the CDR3 is TGTGCCAGCAGTGAGAAATCCGGGACATTGAATTCACCCCTCCACTTT. Its protein is CASSEKSGTLNSPLHF.

This clonotype was picked up a small number of times. The rearrangement uses TRBV4-1 and TRBJ1-1; no clear D. The CDR3 has 15 amino acids. Trimming took off 2 bases at V and 0 bases at J, with 10 bases between the two ends. Germline lookup yields CDR1 MGHRA and CDR2 YSYEKL. Written as DNA, the CDR3 is TGCGCCAGCAGCCAAATCCAGGACGTGAACACTGAAGCTTTCTTT. Translation: CASSQIQDVNTEAFF.